What follows describes a single T cell receptor (beta chain). Its specific antigen is unknown. Base-call qualities are not available, and no considerably larger clone is one nucleotide away. The CDR1 and CDR2 encoded by the germline V gene (reference sequence) are WNHNN and SYGVQD. The CDR3 has 14 amino acids, counting the end cysteine and phenylalanine. Only the CDR3 part of the read is kept: 42 bases, read in frame from the first base. V gives up 5 bases and J gives up 7 bases, and the segment between their germline ends measures 18 bases. The entry originates in a study of blood T cells in healthy people across ages (dated by TCRdb to the mid-2010s). Study-wide context: Template switching captured roughly one uniquely barcoded TCR beta cDNA molecule per two T cells in model experiments. Four age groups were formed from the donors: young (average approximately 15 years), middle-aged (approximately 40), aged (roughly 56) and long-lived (82). The study measured age-related changes in TCR beta repertoire diversity using deep sequencing normalized with unique cDNA molecular identifiers. Donors of different ages were randomly distributed across sequencing lanes to avoid experimental bias. Two additional independent replicas of 1 million unique cDNA reads from the same blood draw were analyzed for two donors (one aged 18 to 29 and one aged 80 or older). Beyond this particular receptor, the publication reports: Total diversity estimates from one million sequenced T cells were considered lower bounds and underestimates. Observed TCR beta diversity per million T cells fell roughly linearly with age, and a significant reduction was already apparent by age around 40. There was a strong correlation between observed TCR beta diversity and the percentage of naive T cells measured by flow cytometry. The long-lived group showed more naive CD4+ T cells, fewer expanded clones and increased TCR diversity than the aged group, suggesting age selection. Because the CMV infection status of the donors was unknown, age-related changes in expanded clonotypes may potentially have been confounded. Because profiling used bulk unsorted PBMCs, naive and antigen-experienced compartments could not be compared conclusively.

Libraries were prepared through 5' RACE. Sequencing used an Illumina HiSeq 2500. A second PCR of roughly 7 to 11 cycles was performed with a sample-barcoded 5' primer and a J-beta primer mix. Each TCR beta cDNA molecule received a unique molecular identifier from a template-switch 5' adaptor carrying 12 random nucleotides. At least 3 million CDR3-containing paired-end reads were obtained from each sample. All of the RNA was converted into first-strand cDNA using the Mint cDNA synthesis kit, with a TRBC-specific oligonucleotide serving as the primer. Following uracil-DNA glycosylase treatment, all cDNA underwent a first 18-cycle PCR with the universal primers M1SS and BC2_uni_R. Per the source publication's procedure: For normalization, 1 million high-quality reads were randomly selected from each sample, with every read carrying a distinct molecular identifier. Instead of being binned into consensus sequences, reads with shared molecular identifiers were discarded. MiTCR, set to a Q25 quality threshold and the strictest error-elimination algorithm, was used for CDR3 identification, clonotype clustering and error correction. A nonparametric unseen species model using Euler transformation provided a lower-bound estimate of total TCR beta diversity. TCRdb's own reprocessing of the public reads used fastp at Q25 and MiXCR and kept productive beta chains. Rows matching on CDR3 protein sequence are summarized as one entry with the most common DNA and genes. TCRdb, not the original authors, processed these V and J calls. Recorded for this sample are 1.5 million to 2 million distinct CDR3 sequences; 28% of them occurred a single time. Clones ranked in the top ten supply roughly 8.2% of the sample.

The roughly 39 donors, aged about 6 to 95 years, were systemically healthy Caucasian individuals from Russia. Each donor gave ten milliliters of peripheral blood, drawn into EDTA-treated Vacutainer tubes. PBMCs were isolated by Ficoll-Paque density-gradient centrifugation, with at least 7 million obtained per sample. Trizol reagent was used to extract total RNA from PBMCs, with at least 6 micrograms per sample. For every donor, an aliquot of PBMCs went through flow cytometry to measure the percentages of naive CD45RAhigh/CD27high T cells. The material sequenced was blood. The receptor was isolated from a woman younger than 45 in good health. This receptor chain uses TRBV10-1 and TRBJ2-7; the D segment cannot be called with confidence. The nucleotides are TGCGCCAGCAGTCTGAATCTGGCTTACAATGAGCAGTACTTC. Translated, it gives CASSLNLAYNEQYF.